This T cell receptor (beta chain) was captured by sequencing in a study of CD8 T cells in Susac syndrome (dated by TCRdb to between 2019 and 2020). About the full investigation: Whether CD8+ T cell activation and differentiation in Susac syndrome was antigen driven was tested using repertoire sequencing. What the work shows at the level of the full study, not this receptor alone: The number of individuals in the TCR sequencing and HLA analysis was recognized as being relatively small.

RNA was extracted using the RNeasy kit, and roughly 0.5 to 1 microgram was reverse transcribed with random hexamers. The immunoSEQ multiplex PCR assay, covering 54 Vbeta and 13 Jbeta segments, was used to amplify TCR beta CDR3 regions. To correct PCR amplification bias, a synthetic template baseline was used for both primer optimization and computational correction. On the authors' methods: Reads were annotated to V, D and J genes per IMGT and analyzed with immunoSEQ Analyzer, keeping only productive sequences. To calculate clonality, Shannon entropy was normalized by log2 of the number of productive unique sequences and then subtracted from one. Public and private clones were assessed among the 100 most prevalent clones of each patient and control. Clones were defined as Susac-specific when absent from the healthy and MS cohorts, from fewer than 1,300 published viral clones and from other ImmuneACCESS disease sequences. In TCRdb, the public reads were trimmed at Q25 with fastp and aligned with MiXCR, with productive beta chains retained. All rows with the same CDR3 protein become a single entry with the most common DNA and genes. Clone size and V and J calls follow TCRdb, not the original study. The sample table shows approximately 200,000 distinct CDR3 sequences, and approximately 95% are seen once. The ten top clones hold approximately 0.082% of the sample.

About this clonotype itself: What antigen it recognizes has not been identified. Per-nucleotide qualities are absent, and no much larger clonotype sits a single base away.

A distance of 16 bases separates the germline ends of V and J, which lose 5 bases and 5 bases respectively. The CDR3 holds 14 amino acids from the cysteine to the phenylalanine. Only the CDR3 DNA is retained, 42 bases long and in frame from the first base. The germline V gene (reference sequence) yields PRHDT for CDR1 and FYEKMQ for CDR2. Peripheral blood CD8+ and CD4+ T cells from healthy donors, Susac syndrome patients and multiple sclerosis patients were profiled by high-throughput TCR beta sequencing. Treatment-naive patients with stable or active relapsing-remitting disease fulfilling revised McDonald criteria were used as multiple sclerosis controls. Bulk CD8+ and CD4+ T cells were purified magnetically by negative isolation, whereas CD8+ TEMRA cells were enriched by FACS. Blood was drawn into EDTA tubes, processed within 24 hours, and PBMCs were isolated by density gradient centrifugation. PBMCs intended for TCR sequencing were cryopreserved in liquid nitrogen and thawed later in a water bath at 37 degrees C. The sorted or isolated CD4+, CD8+ and CD8+ TEMRA cells had a purity of 90% or higher.

The sequenced sample was CD4+ T cells from PBMCs. The sequence links TRBV13 to TRBJ2-7; the D segment is perhaps TRBD1 or TRBD2, each sharing 5 matched bases. This receptor was taken from a human donor with multiple sclerosis. In nucleotide form, the sequence is TGTGCCAGCAGCACCCGGGGCCTTCCCCACGAGCAGTACTTC. Its product reads: CASSTRGLPHEQYF.